This T cell receptor (beta chain) derives from a study of shared clonotypes between healthy human individuals. The donors were adults (healthy and HIV-negative) with no recent acute infections or vaccinations. Study-wide findings and caveats: Compared with clonotypes that all four donors shared, non-shared clonotypes had lower generation probabilities. Exclusively blood specimens were collected; tissue repertoires likely differ. Between a handful of donors, naive CD4 clonotypes were shared at a level of about 5%.

Notes on this clone: Antigen specificity is unknown.

The repertoire was sequenced with immunoSEQ multiplex PCR; TCRdb's copy has only in-frame clones and lacks some. Among about 2.3 million clones listed, approximately 95% were seen once. This CDR3 comprises 12 residues. The germline CDR1 and CDR2 sequences are SEHNR and FQNEAQ (reference sequence). Trimming removed 4 bases from V and 4 bases from J, with 8 bases in between. What was sequenced was naive CD4+ T cells from PBMCs. Subset in this sample: CD45RA+ positively selected. The chain couples TRBV7-9 to TRBJ2-7, with D uncertain. This clonotype originated in a man in his late teens or twenties in good health. Some clones in this sample may be carry-over from other donors' samples. The CDR3 sequence is CASSSDGYEQYF. The CDR3 coding sequence is TGTGCCAGCAGCTCCGACGGGTACGAGCAGTACTTC.